The entry below gives a single TCR beta chain sequence along with its context. Donors consisted of healthy bone marrow donors. V was trimmed by 6 bases and J by 7 bases, leaving 13 bases between them. CDR3 length equals 13 residues. Germline V gene sequence: CDR1 MDHEN, CDR2 SYDVKM. In the PCR, 60 Vbeta and 13 Jbeta primers were used. Per the original data handling: Approximately 11 million of the roughly 77 million unique TCR beta chains counted in a later analysis were shared. The table came from immunoSEQ multiplex PCR; TCRdb's copy has only in-frame clones and leaves some out. Clone size and V and J calls were adopted from that table, with D and trimming inferred from the DNA. The sample lists around 70,000 clones, 78% occurring once. The sample comes from a study of cytomegalovirus exposure and HLA in healthy donors.

Specimen: PBMCs. The source is a girl between 10 and 17 years old in good health and CMV-seropositive. This sequence joins TRBV28 and TRBJ2-1, with D maybe TRBD2 (7 bases). In DNA, the CDR3 is TGTGCCAGCAGACGCCGGGGGGCAAATGAGCAGTTCTTC. Amino acid sequence: CASRRRGANEQFF.